The clone carrying this T cell receptor (beta chain) was counted ten times or more. Its antigen is still unknown. This specimen comes from a study of T cells in Graves' hyperthyroidism and ophthalmopathy. Uncontrolled infection, other autoimmune disease, pregnancy and lactation each barred patients from inclusion. Thyroid ultrasound and orbital computed tomography, with clinical symptoms and serum thyroxine and TRAb, informed diagnoses. TCR beta CDR3 sequences were amplified from RNA transcripts. With the HTBI primer set, the TCR CDR3 went through a first round of RT-PCR. TCRdb fed the multiplex PCR reads into MiXCR, producing one record per CDR3 protein. This repertoire shows roughly 240,000 distinct CDR3 sequences, about 24% found once; its top ten account for 35% to 40%. The study, taken as a whole, reports: Model-based prediction identified ophthalmopathy a median roughly 6.1 months prior to its onset.

The V end lost 4 bases, the J end lost 12 bases, and 3 bases lay between the germline ends. Germline loops: CDR1 SGHNT, CDR2 YENEEA. This CDR3 is built from 8 residues. The sample comprised blood. This chain links TRBV11-3 with TRBJ2-5, with D unclear. The source of this sequence is a woman in her thirties or forties with Graves' ophthalmopathy. The CDR3, as DNA: TGTGCCAGCAGCTCGAAGTACTTC. Translated: CASSSKYF.